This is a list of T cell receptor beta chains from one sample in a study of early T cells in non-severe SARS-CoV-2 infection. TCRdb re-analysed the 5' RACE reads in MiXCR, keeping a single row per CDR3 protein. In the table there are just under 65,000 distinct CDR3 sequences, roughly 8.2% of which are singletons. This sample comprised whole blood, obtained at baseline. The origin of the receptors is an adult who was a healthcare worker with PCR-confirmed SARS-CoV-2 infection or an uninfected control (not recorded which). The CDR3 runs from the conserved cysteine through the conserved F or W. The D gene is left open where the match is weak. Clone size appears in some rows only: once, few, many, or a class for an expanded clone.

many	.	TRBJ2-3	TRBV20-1	TGCAGTGCCCCGAAGGGCACGACAGATACGCAGTATTTT	CSAPKGTTDTQYF
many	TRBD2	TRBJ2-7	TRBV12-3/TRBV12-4	TGTGCCAGCAGTTTTAGCGGGAGCTCCTACGAGCAGTACTTC	CASSFSGSSYEQYF
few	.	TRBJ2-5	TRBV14	TGTGCCAGCAGCCAAGAGATGGCCGGATTCTATGAGACCCAGTACTTC	CASSQEMAGFYETQYF
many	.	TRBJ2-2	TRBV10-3	TGTGCCTCGAAAACCATCGGGGAGGCCGGGGAGCTGTTTTTT	CASKTIGEAGELFF
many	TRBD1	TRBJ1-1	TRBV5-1	TGCGCCAGCAGCCCATGGACAGGATTGAACACTGAAGCTTTCTTT	CASSPWTGLNTEAFF
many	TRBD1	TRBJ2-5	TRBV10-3	TGTGCCATCAGCCCACTAGGGGGCCAAGGAAAACGACAAGAGACCCAGTACTTC	CAISPLGGQGKRQETQYF
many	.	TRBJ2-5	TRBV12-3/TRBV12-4	TGTGCCAGCAGTTTGAAGCAAGAGACCCAGTACTTC	CASSLKQETQYF
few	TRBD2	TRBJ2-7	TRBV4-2	TGTGCCAGCAGCCAAGCCGTTTTGAAACCGGGACTAGCGGCCTACGAGCAGTACTTC	CASSQAVLKPGLAAYEQYF
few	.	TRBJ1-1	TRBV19	TGTGCCAGTACCCGACGGACCGGCACCACAGGCACTGAAGCTTTCTTT	CASTRRTGTTGTEAFF
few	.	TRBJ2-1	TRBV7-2	TGTGCCAGCAGCTTAGGGAGACCCCGCTCCTACAATGAGCAGTTCTTC	CASSLGRPRSYNEQFF
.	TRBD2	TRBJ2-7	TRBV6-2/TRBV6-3	TGTGCCAGCAGTCTAGCGGGAGCCTACGAGCAGTACTTC	CASSLAGAYEQYF
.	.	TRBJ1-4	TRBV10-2	TGCGCCAGCAGCGAGGGACATACAAATGAAAAACTGTTTTTT	CASSEGHTNEKLFF
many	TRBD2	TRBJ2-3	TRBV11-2	TGTGCCAGCAGCTTATCATATTCTAATAGCGGGAGCCTTACCACAGATACGCAGTATTTT	CASSLSYSNSGSLTTDTQYF
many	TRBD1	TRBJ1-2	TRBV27	TGTGCCAGCAGTTTATCGAGGACAGGTTATGGCTACACCTTC	CASSLSRTGYGYTF
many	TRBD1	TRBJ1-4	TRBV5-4	TGTGCCAGCAGCTTCGACAGGGCGGGGGAACTGTTTTTT	CASSFDRAGELFF
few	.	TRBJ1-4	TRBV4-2	TGTGCCAGCAGCCAAGTTTCCGAGGAAAAACTGTTTTTT	CASSQVSEEKLFF
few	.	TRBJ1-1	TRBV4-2	TGTGCCAGCAGCTTGACAGACAACACTGAAGCTTTCTTT	CASSLTDNTEAFF
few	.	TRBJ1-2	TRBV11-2	TGTGCCAGCAGCTTAGGTAGTGCCAACTATGGCTACACCTTC	CASSLGSANYGYTF
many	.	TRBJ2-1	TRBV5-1	TGTGCCAGCAGCTTGGGCGGTAGCTCCTACAATGAGCAGTTCTTC	CASSLGGSSYNEQFF
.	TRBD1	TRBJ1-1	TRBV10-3	TGTGCCATCAGGAATCAACAGGGGGCGACCACTGAAGCTTTCTTT	CAIRNQQGATTEAFF
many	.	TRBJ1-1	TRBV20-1	TGCAGTGCCCCCCGGTCTCAGATCACTGAAGCTTTCTTT	CSAPRSQITEAFF
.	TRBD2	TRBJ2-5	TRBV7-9	TGTGCCAGCAGCTTAGGGTCAGCGGGAGTAAGCGAGACCCAGTACTTC	CASSLGSAGVSETQYF
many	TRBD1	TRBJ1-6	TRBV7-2	TGTGCCAGCAGCTTCCGGGACAGGGGAAATTCACCCCTCCACTTT	CASSFRDRGNSPLHF
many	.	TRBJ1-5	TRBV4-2	TGTGCCAGCAGCCCCTCAGGGGGCAATCAGCCCCAGCATTTT	CASSPSGGNQPQHF
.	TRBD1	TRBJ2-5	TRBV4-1	TGCGCCAGCAGCCAGACGGACAGGAAGGAGACCCAGTACTTC	CASSQTDRKETQYF
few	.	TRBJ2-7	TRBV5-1	TGCGCCAGCAGCTTGGATTCCCAGGGGCTCGAGCAGTACTTC	CASSLDSQGLEQYF
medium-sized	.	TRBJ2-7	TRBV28	TGTGCCAGCAGCCCGACAGCTCCCTACGAGCAGTACTTC	CASSPTAPYEQYF
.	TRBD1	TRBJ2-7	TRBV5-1	TGCGCCAGCAGCTTGGGGGGACAGAGCTCCATCCAGCAGTACTTC	CASSLGGQSSIQQYF
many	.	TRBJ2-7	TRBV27	TGTGCCAGCAGTCCCTATACAGACAGCTACGAGCAGTACTTC	CASSPYTDSYEQYF
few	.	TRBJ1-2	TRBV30	TGTGCCTGGAGCAGGGGCGACTATGGCTACACCTTC	CAWSRGDYGYTF
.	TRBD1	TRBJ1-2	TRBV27	TGTGCCAGCAGTTTCGCCGGGACAGGGGGCGATATATATGGCTACACCTTC	CASSFAGTGGDIYGYTF
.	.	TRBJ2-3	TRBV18	TGTGCCAGCTCATTCACCGCATCCTACGTAAGCACAGATACGCAGTATTTT	CASSFTASYVSTDTQYF
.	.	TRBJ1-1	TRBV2	TGTGCCAGCAGTGAAGCGCCATCTGAAGCTTTCTTT	CASSEAPSEAFF
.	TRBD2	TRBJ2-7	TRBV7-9	TGTGCCAGCAGCCCGCCTCCGGGTACTAGCGGGAGGCGAGGCTACGAGCAGTACTTC	CASSPPPGTSGRRGYEQYF
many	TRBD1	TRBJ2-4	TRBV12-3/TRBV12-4	TGTGCCAGCAGCCATACAGGGACAGGGATGGCAAACATTCAGTACTTC	CASSHTGTGMANIQYF
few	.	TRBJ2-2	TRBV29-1	TGCAGCGTTAGGACAGCCATTAACACCGGGGAGCTGTTTTTT	CSVRTAINTGELFF
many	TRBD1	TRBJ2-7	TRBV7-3	TGTGCCAGCAGCGAGGGGGCTACTGTCTACGAGCAGTACTTC	CASSEGATVYEQYF
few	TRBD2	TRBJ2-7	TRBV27	TGTGCCAGCAGTTTAGTGGCGGGAGGGGCCTACGAGCAGTACTTC	CASSLVAGGAYEQYF
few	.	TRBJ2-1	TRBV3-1	TGTGCCAGCAGCCAGTCCGGGGCCAATGAGCAGTTCTTC	CASSQSGANEQFF
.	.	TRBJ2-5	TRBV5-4	TGTGCCAGCAGCTTGGTCGGCGGAGAGACCCAGTACTTC	CASSLVGGETQYF
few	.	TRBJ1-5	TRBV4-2	TGTGCCAGCAGCCAAGATTTGGCAGGGCCTAACAATCAGCCCCAGCATTTT	CASSQDLAGPNNQPQHF
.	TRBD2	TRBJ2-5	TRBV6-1	TGTGCCAGCAGTCTTAGCGGGAACGAGGGGGAGACCCAGTACTTC	CASSLSGNEGETQYF
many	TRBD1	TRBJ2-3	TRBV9	TGTGCCAGCAGCGTAGAAGCAGGGGGCCACGTAGATACGCAGTATTTT	CASSVEAGGHVDTQYF
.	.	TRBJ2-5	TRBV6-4	TGTGCCAGCAGTGCGAGGGGAGGATTAGAGACCCAGTACTTC	CASSARGGLETQYF
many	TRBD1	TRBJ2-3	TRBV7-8	TGTGCCAGCAGCTTAGAAGGGACAGGGAGAGCAGATACGCAGTATTTT	CASSLEGTGRADTQYF
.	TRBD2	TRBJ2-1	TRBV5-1	TGCGCCAGCAGCTTGGTCGCGCTAGCGGGCCACAATGAGCAGTTCTTC	CASSLVALAGHNEQFF
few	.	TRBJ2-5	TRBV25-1	TGTGCCAGCAGTGAATATCCCCGAGAGACCCAGTACTTC	CASSEYPRETQYF
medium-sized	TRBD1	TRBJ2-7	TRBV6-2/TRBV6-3	TGTGCCAGCACCCTGACAGGGGACGAGCAGTACTTC	CASTLTGDEQYF
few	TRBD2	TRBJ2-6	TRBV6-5	TGTGCCAGCAGTTACTTACGGGAGGGTTTTGGGGCCAACGTCCTGACTTTC	CASSYLREGFGANVLTF
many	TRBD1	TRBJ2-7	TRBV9	TGTGCCAGCAGCAAAACAGGGGACTACGAGCAGTACTTC	CASSKTGDYEQYF
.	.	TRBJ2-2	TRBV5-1	TGCGCCAGCAGCCCCAGGACTGGGAATACCGGGGAGCTGTTTTTT	CASSPRTGNTGELFF
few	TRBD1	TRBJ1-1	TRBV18	TGTGCCAGCTCACCTACAGGGGGATCGCCTGAAGCTTTCTTT	CASSPTGGSPEAFF
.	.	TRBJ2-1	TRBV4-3	TGCGCCAGCAGCCAAGATTTTGGGGAGGATGAGCAGTTCTTC	CASSQDFGEDEQFF